This T cell receptor (beta chain) was recorded in a study of beta chain features in type 1 diabetes (dated by TCRdb to between 2018 and 2020). Regarding the study in general: Mean age, gender distribution, total cell number and subset yield did not differ between patients and healthy donors. In the study, recently diagnosed type 1 diabetes patients and matched healthy donors were compared on the TCRB repertoires of their sorted circulating CD4+ T cell subsets. A total of some 110 million sorted cells were examined across all samples, and the number of cells per subset was strongly correlated with RNA yield. Regulatory and stem cell-like memory subsets were obtained from only 8 patients and about 8 healthy donors, while naive and central memory subsets were obtained from all 30 or so donors.

What the research found in general, with its limitations: Fewer insertions and more nucleotide deletions at VDJ recombination sites were observed in patients with type 1 diabetes, implying thymic rearrangement abnormalities. Type 1 diabetes patients showed a moderate but significant shortening of TCRB CDR3 length in all four CD4+ subsets. Sequencing cDNA rather than genomic DNA could over-represent highly expressing activated cells, although activation and CD3 levels did not differ between groups. Naive, central memory and regulatory TCRB repertoires appeared more similar among patients than among healthy donors. Shorter templates might be favored by PCR, yet because patient and control samples were amplified and corrected together, any such skew would affect both groups equally. HLA sub-analyses involved small numbers of individuals, so any influence of HLA type on TCRB rearrangement remained unresolved.

All of the isolated RNA was reverse transcribed with the High Capacity cDNA Reverse Transcription Kit, so expressed TCRB transcripts were sequenced. Deep immunoSEQ sequencing was performed on naive, central memory and regulatory T cell samples, with an average of about 3.6 million total reads per sample. Sorted cells were lysed in RLT buffer and RNA was extracted with DNase-treated RNeasy Micro or Mini kits, depending on cell number. To prevent cross-contamination, each cell subset was processed individually, whereas patient and healthy donor samples were processed jointly. The immunoSEQ multiplex PCR was used to amplify TCRB sequences from cDNA, yielding 87-bp fragments that span the CDR3 region. Amplicons were sequenced on the Illumina HiSeq platform. The authors processed their data as follows. PCR bias was corrected computationally using synthetic template baselines, and reads within Hamming distance 2 were collapsed, with unmergeable singletons discarded. Reads were aligned against IMGT to assign V, D and J genes, CDR3 length and insertions or deletions at six rearrangement sites. Clonotype counts were normalized to sorted cell number within each subset before computing true diversity and Gini coefficients with the tcR R package. The overlap coefficient, calculated on TCRB nucleotide sequences, was used to measure repertoire sharing. Out-of-frame TCRB sequences from naive cells were analyzed as a proxy for the pre-selection repertoire. TCRdb stores this immuneACCESS table with in-frame sequences only. Part of the clones is absent; in the studies checked, under half of the shortfall reflects unresolved V genes, and no reason is known for the rest. For V, J and clone size, that table is used; D and trimming come from the DNA. The sample has some 410,000 clones on record, 10% to 12% of them singletons. Together, the top ten hold about 0.045% of the sample.

Each donor gave one peripheral blood draw, approximately 120 mL on average, collected into heparinised tubes. A BD FACSAria II was used to sort naive, central memory, regulatory and stem cell-like memory CD4+ T cells with a panel that included CD45RO, CCR7, CD25, CD127, CD95 and CD27. Purity was above 95% for every sorted population. PBMCs were isolated immediately by Lymphoprep density gradient centrifugation and stained directly without culture. So that batch effects would be minimized, each experiment stained and sorted samples in pairs, pairing one healthy donor with one patient. The CDR3 holds 15 amino acids from the cysteine to the phenylalanine. Only the CDR3 portion is preserved as DNA: 45 bases, with reading frame beginning at the first base. CDR1 and CDR2, looked up from the germline V gene (reference sequence), are SEHNR and FQNEAQ. The V end loses 4 bases and the J end loses 0 bases, and a stretch of 13 bases separates them.

This clone was observed a few times. The target of this receptor is not known. Within one base of it there is no much larger clone, and no base qualities were kept. The specimen sequenced was naive CD4+ T cells from blood. Explained via the paper, the cell subset or site label denotes: true naive CD4+ T cells. The V gene is TRBV7-9 and the J gene is TRBJ2-7; perhaps TRBD1 is the D gene, with 5 bases matching. This TCR was recovered from a woman younger than 35 in good health. The bases are TGTGCCAGCAGCTCCCCCGCAGGGTACTCCTACGAGCAGTACTTC. Translated, it reads CASSSPAGYSYEQYF.